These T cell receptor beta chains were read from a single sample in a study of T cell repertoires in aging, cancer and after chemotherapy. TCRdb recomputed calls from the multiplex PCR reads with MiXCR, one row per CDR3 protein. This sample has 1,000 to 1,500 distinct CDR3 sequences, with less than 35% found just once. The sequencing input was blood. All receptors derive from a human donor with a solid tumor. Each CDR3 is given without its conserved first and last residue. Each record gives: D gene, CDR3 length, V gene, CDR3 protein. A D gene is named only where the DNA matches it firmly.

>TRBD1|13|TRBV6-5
ASSYSQGAREKLF
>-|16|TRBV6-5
ASSYSPFSMVTNTEAF
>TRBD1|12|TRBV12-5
ASGLGQGNTEAF
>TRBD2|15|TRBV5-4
ASRQGLAGGNTGELF
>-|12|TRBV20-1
SVASFSARSEQY
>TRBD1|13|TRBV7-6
ASSLVRGQAYKQY
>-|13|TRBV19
ASSRDGSGANVLT
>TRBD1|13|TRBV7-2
ASSFRDRGQYEQY
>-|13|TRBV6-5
ASSSVIRRNEKLF
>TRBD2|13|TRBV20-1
SASPGSGGTDTQY
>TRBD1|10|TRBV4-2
ASSQRQGGYT
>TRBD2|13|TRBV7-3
ASSLVAGGTDTQY
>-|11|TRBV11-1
ASRLTSSYEQY